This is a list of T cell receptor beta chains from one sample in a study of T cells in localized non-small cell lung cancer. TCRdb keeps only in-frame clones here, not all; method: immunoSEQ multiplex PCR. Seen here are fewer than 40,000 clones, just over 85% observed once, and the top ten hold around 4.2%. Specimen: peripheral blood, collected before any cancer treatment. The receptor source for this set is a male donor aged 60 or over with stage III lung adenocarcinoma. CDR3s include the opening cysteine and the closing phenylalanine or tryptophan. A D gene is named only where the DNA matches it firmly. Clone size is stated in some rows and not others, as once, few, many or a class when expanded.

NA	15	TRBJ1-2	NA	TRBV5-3	TGTGCCAGAAGCTTGGTTCATTGGACGGACTATGGCTACACCTTC	CARSLVHWTDYGYTF
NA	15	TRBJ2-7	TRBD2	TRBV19	TGTGCCAGTATGAGCGGGGGGGCGTCTGTCGGCGAGCAGTACTTC	CASMSGGASVGEQYF
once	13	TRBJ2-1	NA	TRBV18	TGTGCCTGCGGAAGTGAAATCTACAATGAGCAGTTCTTC	CACGSEIYNEQFF
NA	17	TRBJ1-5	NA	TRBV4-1	TGCGCCAGCAGCGAGCGGGAACAGGGTTGGGGCAATCAGCCCCAGCATTTT	CASSEREQGWGNQPQHF
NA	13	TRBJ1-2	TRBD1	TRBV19	TGTGCCAGTAGTGTGGACAGGAACTATGGCTACACCTTC	CASSVDRNYGYTF
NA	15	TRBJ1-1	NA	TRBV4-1	TGCGCCAGCAGCCAAGATTCCCGGGGGCGAACTGAAGCTTTCTTT	CASSQDSRGRTEAFF
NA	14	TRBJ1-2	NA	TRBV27	TGTGCCAGCTCCTACGCCGGGCCCGGCTATGGCTACACCTTC	CASSYAGPGYGYTF
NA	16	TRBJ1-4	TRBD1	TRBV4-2	TGTGCCAGCAGCCAAGAATCCAGGGGGGGTAATGAAAAACTGTTTTTT	CASSQESRGGNEKLFF
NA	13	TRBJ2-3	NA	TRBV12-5	TGTGCTAGTGGTTTGATGGGCGGAGATACGCAGTATTTT	CASGLMGGDTQYF
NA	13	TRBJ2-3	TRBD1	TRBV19	TGTGCCAGTGGGACAGGGAACACAGATACGCAGTATTTT	CASGTGNTDTQYF
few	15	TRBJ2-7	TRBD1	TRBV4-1	TGCGCCAGCAGCCAAGAGAGAGGGGGCTACTACGAGCAGTACTTC	CASSQERGGYYEQYF
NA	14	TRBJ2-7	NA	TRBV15	TGTGCCACCAGCAAAGAGTGGGGAGCCTACGAGCAGTACTTC	CATSKEWGAYEQYF
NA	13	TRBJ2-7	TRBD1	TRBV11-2	TGTGCCAGCAGCTCCCTCCGACAGGGCGAGCAGTACTTC	CASSSLRQGEQYF
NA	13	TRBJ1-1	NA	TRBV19	TGTGCCAGTAGTATAGACGGAGGGACCCCCGCTTTCTTT	CASSIDGGTPAFF
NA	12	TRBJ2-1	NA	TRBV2	TGTGCCAGCAGTGATTTATTTGAGCAGTGGTTCTTC	CASSDLFEQWFF
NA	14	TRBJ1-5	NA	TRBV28	TGTGCCAGCAGTTTCGCGGAGTATGCGCAGCCCCAGCATTTT	CASSFAEYAQPQHF
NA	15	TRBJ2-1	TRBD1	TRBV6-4	TGTGCCAGCAGTAGCCAGGGGGCGCGAATCAATGAGCAGTTCTTC	CASSSQGARINEQFF
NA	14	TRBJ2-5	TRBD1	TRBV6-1	TGTGCCAGCGGAAGACAGGGGGCGGCGGAGACCCAGTACTTC	CASGRQGAAETQYF
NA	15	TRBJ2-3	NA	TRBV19	TGTGCCAGTAGTATAGGGGGGCAGCCCGGAGATACGCAGTATTTT	CASSIGGQPGDTQYF
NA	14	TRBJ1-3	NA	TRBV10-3	TGTGCCATCAGGGACGGCCGCTCTGGAAACACCATATATTTT	CAIRDGRSGNTIYF
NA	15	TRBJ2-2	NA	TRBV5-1	TGCGCCAGCAGCCGCGAGGCCCGGGGCACCGGGGAGCTGTTTTTT	CASSREARGTGELFF
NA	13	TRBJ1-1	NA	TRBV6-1	TGTGCCAGCAACCTACAGGGAGATACTGAAGCTTTCTTT	CASNLQGDTEAFF
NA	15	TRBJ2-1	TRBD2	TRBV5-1	TGCGCCAGCAGCTCAGGCGGGGGGGAATACAATGAGCAGTTCTTC	CASSSGGGEYNEQFF
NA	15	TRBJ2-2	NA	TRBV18	TGTGCCAGCTCACTACAGGGCGGGAGCACCGGGGAGCTGTTTTTT	CASSLQGGSTGELFF
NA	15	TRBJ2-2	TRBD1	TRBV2	TGTGCCAGCAGTGGACAGGGTCTGAACACCGGGGAGCTGTTTTTT	CASSGQGLNTGELFF
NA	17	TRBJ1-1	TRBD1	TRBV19	TGTGCCAGTAGTATGGGCGGGACAGGGGCAATGGACACTGAAGCTTTCTTT	CASSMGGTGAMDTEAFF
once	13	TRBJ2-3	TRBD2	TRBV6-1	TGTGCCAGCAGTGGGATAGCGGGGACTTCGCAGTATTTT	CASSGIAGTSQYF
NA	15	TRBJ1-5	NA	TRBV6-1	TGTGCCAGCATGGCGGGGAGGGATGGGAATCAGCCCCAGCATTTT	CASMAGRDGNQPQHF
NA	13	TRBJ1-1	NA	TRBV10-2	TGCGCCAGCAGTGAGTCGGTTAACACTGAAGCTTTCTTT	CASSESVNTEAFF
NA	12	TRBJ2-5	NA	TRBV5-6	TGTGCCAGCAGCCAGGTCCTGGAGACCCAGTACTTC	CASSQVLETQYF
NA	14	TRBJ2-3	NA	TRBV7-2	TGTGCCAGCACCGACCCAGGTAGCACAGATACGCAGTATTTT	CASTDPGSTDTQYF
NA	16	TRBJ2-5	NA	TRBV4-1	TGCGCCAGCAGCCAAGGGGGTGGCAGGGGAAGGGAGACCCAGTACTTC	CASSQGGGRGRETQYF
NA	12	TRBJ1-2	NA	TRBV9	TGTGCCAGCAGCGTTGGGGTTAGAGGCTACACCTTC	CASSVGVRGYTF
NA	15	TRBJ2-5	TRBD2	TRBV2	TGTGCCAGCAGCGGAGGACTAGCGGGGTTGGAGACCCAGTACTTC	CASSGGLAGLETQYF
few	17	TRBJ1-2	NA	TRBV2	TGTGCCAGCAGTGATCTTGGGCCTAGACAGGCTAACTATGGCTACACCTTC	CASSDLGPRQANYGYTF
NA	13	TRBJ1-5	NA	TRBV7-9	TGTGCCAGCAGCTTAGACGAGAATCAGCCCCAGCATTTT	CASSLDENQPQHF
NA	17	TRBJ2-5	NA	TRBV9	TGTGCCAGCAGCGTTGAGACTTGGGGCGGCATTGCAGAGACCCAGTACTTC	CASSVETWGGIAETQYF
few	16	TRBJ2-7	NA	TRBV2	TGTGCCAGCAGACCCCCCAACGGGGGAAGCTCCTACGAGCAGTACTTC	CASRPPNGGSSYEQYF